This T cell receptor beta chain was recovered during a study of blood T cell repertoires in COVID-19. Profiled with immunoSEQ multiplex PCR; TCRdb holds only in-frame clones, not every one. The sample yields some 180,000 clones, over 70% seen once. CDR3 length equals 13 residues. V gave up 5 bases and J gave up 8 bases, with 15 bases separating them. Germline V gene data show CDR1 as LNHDA and CDR2 as SQIVND (reference sequence). The sample taken for sequencing was PBMCs or T cells enriched from blood (not recorded which). The sequence was obtained from a man between 60 and 75 years old who had been exposed to COVID-19. This chain links TRBV19 with TRBJ1-1; TRBD1 might be the D (6 bases). CDR3 coding DNA: TGTGCCAGTAGTCCGGGAGGGGGGTCCGAAGCTTTCTTT. Protein: CASSPGGGSEAFF.